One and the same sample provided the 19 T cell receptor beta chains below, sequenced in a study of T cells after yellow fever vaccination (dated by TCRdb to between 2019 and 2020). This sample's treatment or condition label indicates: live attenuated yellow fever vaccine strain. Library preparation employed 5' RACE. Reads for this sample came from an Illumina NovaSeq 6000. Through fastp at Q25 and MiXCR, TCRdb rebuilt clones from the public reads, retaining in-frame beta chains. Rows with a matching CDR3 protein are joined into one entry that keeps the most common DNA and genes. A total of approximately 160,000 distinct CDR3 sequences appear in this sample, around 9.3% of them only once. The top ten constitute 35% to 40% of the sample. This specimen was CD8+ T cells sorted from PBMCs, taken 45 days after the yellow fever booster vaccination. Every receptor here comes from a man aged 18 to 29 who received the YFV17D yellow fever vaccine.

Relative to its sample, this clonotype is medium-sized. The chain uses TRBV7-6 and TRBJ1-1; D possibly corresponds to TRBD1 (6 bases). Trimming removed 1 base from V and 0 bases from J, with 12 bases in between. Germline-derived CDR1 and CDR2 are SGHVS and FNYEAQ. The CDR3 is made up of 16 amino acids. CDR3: CASSLGVTGLNTEAFF. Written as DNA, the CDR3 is TGTGCCAGCAGCTTAGGGGTAACAGGGTTGAACACTGAAGCTTTCTTT.

This chain's CDR3 is CASSGGGLTEAFF. DNA of the CDR3: TGTGCCAGCAGTGGAGGAGGATTGACTGAAGCTTTCTTT. V and J are TRBV2 and TRBJ1-1, with D uncertain. Germline CDR1 is SNHLY and CDR2 is FYNNEI. The V end was cut by 4 bases, the J end by 5 bases, with 11 bases between. The CDR3 runs 13 residues.

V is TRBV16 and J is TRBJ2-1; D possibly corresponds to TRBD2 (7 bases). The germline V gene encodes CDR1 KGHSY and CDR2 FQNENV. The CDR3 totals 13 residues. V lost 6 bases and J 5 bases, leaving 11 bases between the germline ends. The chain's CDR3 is CASRQGGNNEQFF. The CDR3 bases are TGTGCCAGCAGACAGGGAGGGAACAATGAGCAGTTCTTC.

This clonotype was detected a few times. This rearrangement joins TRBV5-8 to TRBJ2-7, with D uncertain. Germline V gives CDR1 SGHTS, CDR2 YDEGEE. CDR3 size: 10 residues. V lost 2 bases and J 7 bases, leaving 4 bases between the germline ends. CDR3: CASSFREQYF. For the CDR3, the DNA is TGTGCCAGCAGCTTCCGGGAGCAGTACTTC.

CDR3 DNA: TGCGCCAGCAGCCAAGATCTGAAAGGTTCCGGGGCCAACGTCCTGACTTTC. It codes for CASSQDLKGSGANVLTF. V is TRBV4-3 and J is TRBJ2-6; no clear D. Germline lookup yields CDR1 LGHNA and CDR2 YSLEER. The CDR3 totals 17 residues. Trimming cost V 0 bases and J 4 bases, with 13 bases left between them.

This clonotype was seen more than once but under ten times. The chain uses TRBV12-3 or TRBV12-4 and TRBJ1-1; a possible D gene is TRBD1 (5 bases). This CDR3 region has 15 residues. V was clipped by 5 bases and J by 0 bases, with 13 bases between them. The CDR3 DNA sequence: TGTGCCAGCAGTCCCCAGGGTTACATGAACACTGAAGCTTTCTTT. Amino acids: CASSPQGYMNTEAFF.

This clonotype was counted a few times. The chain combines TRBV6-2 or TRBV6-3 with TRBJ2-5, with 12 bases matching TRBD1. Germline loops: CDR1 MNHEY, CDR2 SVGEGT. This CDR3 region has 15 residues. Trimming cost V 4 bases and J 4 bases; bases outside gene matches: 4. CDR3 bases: TGTGCCAGCAGTTGGGACAGGGGGCGAGGAGAGACCCAGTACTTC. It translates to CASSWDRGRGETQYF.

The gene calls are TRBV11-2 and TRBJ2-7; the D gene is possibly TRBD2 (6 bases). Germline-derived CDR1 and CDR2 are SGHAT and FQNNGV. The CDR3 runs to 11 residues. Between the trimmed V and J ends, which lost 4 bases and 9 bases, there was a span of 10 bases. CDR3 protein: CASSYLARQYF. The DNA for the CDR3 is TGTGCCAGCAGCTACCTAGCGAGGCAGTACTTC.

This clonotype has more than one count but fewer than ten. CDR3 loop: CASSLAHWDRGGSGELFF. As DNA, the CDR3 is TGTGCCAGCAGCTTAGCTCACTGGGACAGGGGGGGCTCCGGGGAGCTGTTTTTT. The gene calls are TRBV7-2 and TRBJ2-2, with 11 bases aligning to TRBD1. The CDR3 is made up of 18 amino acids. Germline V CDR1 and CDR2: SGHTA, FQGNSA. V lost 0 bases and J lost 6; bases outside the gene matches: 9.

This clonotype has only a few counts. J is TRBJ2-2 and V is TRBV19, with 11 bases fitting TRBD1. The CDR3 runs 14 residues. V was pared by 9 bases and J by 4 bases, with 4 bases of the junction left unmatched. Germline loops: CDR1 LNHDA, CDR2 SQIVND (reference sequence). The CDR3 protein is CASGQGAGTGELFF. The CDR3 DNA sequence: TGTGCCAGCGGACAGGGGGCTGGCACCGGGGAGCTGTTTTTT.

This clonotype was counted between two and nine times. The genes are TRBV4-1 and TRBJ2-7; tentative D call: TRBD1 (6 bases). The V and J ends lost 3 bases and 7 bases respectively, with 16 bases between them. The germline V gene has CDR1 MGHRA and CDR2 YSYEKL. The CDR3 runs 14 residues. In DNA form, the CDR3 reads TGCGCCAGCAGCCAGGGCAGGGGCTCAGTTGAGCAGTACTTC. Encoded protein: CASSQGRGSVEQYF.

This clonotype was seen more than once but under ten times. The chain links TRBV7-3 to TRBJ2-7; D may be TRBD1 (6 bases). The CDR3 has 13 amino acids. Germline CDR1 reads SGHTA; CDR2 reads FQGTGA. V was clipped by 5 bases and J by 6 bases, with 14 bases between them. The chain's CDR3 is CASSPTGSREQYF. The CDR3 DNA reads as TGTGCCAGCAGCCCCACAGGGTCGCGCGAGCAGTACTTC.

The CDR3 loop reads CASSYGAYSGAIQWSEAFF. CDR3 in DNA: TGTGCCAGCAGTTACGGGGCTTATTCAGGGGCCATTCAATGGTCTGAAGCTTTCTTT. V and J are TRBV6-6 and TRBJ1-1; a weak D match, TRBD1 (6 bases). The CDR3 extends over 19 amino acids. Trimming left V 2 bases short and J 6 bases short, with 28 bases between. Per the germline V gene, CDR1 is MNHNY and CDR2 is SVGAGI (reference sequence).

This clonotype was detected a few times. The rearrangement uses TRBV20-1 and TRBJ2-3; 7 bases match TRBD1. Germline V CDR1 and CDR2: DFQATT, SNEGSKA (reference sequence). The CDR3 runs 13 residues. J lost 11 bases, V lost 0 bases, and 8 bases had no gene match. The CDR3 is CSARELKGAGQYF. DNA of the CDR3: TGCAGTGCTAGAGAGTTAAAGGGGGCAGGGCAGTATTTT.

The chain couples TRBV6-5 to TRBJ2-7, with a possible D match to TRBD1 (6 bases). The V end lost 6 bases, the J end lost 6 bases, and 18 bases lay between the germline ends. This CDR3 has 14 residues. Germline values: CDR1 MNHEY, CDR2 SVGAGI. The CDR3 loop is CASSRLRGFSEQYV. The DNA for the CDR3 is TGTGCCAGCAGCAGACTCAGGGGTTTCAGCGAGCAGTACGTC.

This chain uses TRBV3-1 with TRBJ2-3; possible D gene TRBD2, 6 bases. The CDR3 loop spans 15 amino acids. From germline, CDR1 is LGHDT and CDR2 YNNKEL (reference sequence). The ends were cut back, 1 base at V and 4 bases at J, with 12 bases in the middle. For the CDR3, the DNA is TGTGCCAGCAGCCAAGTGGTAGCGGCGGCAGATACGCAGTATTTT. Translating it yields CASSQVVAAADTQYF.

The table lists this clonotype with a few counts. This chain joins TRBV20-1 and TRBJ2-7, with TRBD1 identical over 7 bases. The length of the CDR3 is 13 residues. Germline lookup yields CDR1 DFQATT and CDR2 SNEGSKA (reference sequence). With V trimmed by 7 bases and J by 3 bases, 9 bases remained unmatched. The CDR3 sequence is CSGSDRNGYEQYF. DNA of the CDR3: TGCAGTGGGTCGGACAGGAATGGCTACGAGCAGTACTTC.

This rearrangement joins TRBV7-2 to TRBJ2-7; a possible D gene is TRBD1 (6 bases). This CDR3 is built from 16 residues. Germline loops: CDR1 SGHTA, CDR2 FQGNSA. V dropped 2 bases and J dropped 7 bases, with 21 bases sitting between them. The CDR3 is CASSLQQGSPLREQYF. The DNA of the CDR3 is TGTGCCAGCAGCTTACAACAGGGCTCCCCGCTCCGGGAGCAGTACTTC.

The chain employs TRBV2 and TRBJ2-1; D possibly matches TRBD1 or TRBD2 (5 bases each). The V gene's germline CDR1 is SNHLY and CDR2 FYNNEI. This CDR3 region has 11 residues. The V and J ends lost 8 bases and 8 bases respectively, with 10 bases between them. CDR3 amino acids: CASQWGYEQFF. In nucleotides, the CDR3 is TGTGCCAGCCAGTGGGGGTATGAGCAGTTCTTC.